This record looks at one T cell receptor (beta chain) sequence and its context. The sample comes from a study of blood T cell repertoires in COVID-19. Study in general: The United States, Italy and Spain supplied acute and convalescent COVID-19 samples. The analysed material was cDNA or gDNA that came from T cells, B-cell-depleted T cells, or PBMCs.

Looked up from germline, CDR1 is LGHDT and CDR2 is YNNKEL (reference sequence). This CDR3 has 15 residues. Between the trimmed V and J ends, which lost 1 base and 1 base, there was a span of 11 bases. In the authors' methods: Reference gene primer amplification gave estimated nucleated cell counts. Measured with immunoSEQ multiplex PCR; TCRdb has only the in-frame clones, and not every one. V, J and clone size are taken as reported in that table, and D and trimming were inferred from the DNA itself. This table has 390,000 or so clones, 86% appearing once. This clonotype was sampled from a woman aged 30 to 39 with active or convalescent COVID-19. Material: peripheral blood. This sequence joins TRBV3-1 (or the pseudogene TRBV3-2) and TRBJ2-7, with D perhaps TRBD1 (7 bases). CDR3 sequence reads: CASSQAPGGSYEQYF. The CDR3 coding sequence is TGTGCCAGCAGCCAAGCTCCAGGGGGGTCCTACGAGCAGTACTTC.